The 11 T cell receptor beta chains below were found in one sample sequenced in a study of molecular identifiers for immune sequencing clone quantification. A single record per CDR3 protein comes from TCRdb applying MiXCR to the PCR reads. This repertoire shows about 53,000 distinct CDR3 sequences, approximately 34% found once; its top ten account for 3.8%. Material for sequencing was naive CD8+ T cells from blood, with Jurkat cell RNA spiked in. Subset meaning: FACS-sorted CD8+CD4-CCR7+CD45RA+ naive T cells. All receptors come from a human donor in good health. Some libraries in this study had Jurkat cell RNA spiked in.

This clonotype was recorded many times. This chain links TRBV7-6 with TRBJ1-5; D is unresolved. The CDR3 has 14 amino acids. Trimming left V 2 bases short and J 4 bases short, with 9 bases between. Germline V CDR1 and CDR2: SGHVS, FNYEAQ. DNA of the CDR3: TGTGCCAGCAGCTTAACAGCAGAGAATCAGCCCCAGCATTTT. Amino acid sequence: CASSLTAENQPQHF.

The chain has TRBV4-1 and TRBJ2-3, with 10 nucleotides matching TRBD2. J was trimmed by 1 base and V by 2 bases; bases with no gene match: 6. The CDR3 covers 17 residues. From germline, CDR1 is MGHRA and CDR2 YSYEKL. CDR3 sequence reads: CASSQQIAGGRTDTQYF. CDR3 nucleotides: TGCGCCAGCAGCCAACAAATAGCGGGGGGCCGCACAGATACGCAGTATTTT.

This clonotype has a count of ten or more. Here the CDR3 reads CASSTTGTQYF. In DNA, the CDR3 is TGTGCCAGCAGTACTACCGGAACGCAGTATTTT. This chain joins TRBV6-6 and TRBJ2-3; no definite D call. The CDR3 is 11 residues long. Germline V lookup: CDR1 MNHNY, CDR2 SVGAGI (reference sequence). Between the trimmed V and J ends, which lost 5 bases and 9 bases, there was a span of 9 bases.

This clonotype was observed once. Relative to the germline gene, one junction end is altered; a read error may explain this. The J gene is TRBJ2-3, the V gene TRBV6-5, with D tentatively TRBD2 (6 bases). Germline values: CDR1 MNHEY, CDR2 SVGAGI. The CDR3 covers 14 residues. CDR3 coding DNA: TGTGCCAGCAGTGACCTAGCGTCAGCGGATACGCAGTGTTTT. Its protein product is CASSDLASADTQCF.

Of note for this clonotype: A much more abundant neighbour one base away suggests this may be a read error. Likely a read error: the CDR3 ends without its conserved phenylalanine or tryptophan. This chain links TRBV6-2 or TRBV6-3 with TRBJ2-7, with 7 positions matching TRBD1. The V segment lost 5 bases and the J segment 2 bases; nucleotides outside the gene matches: 3. The CDR3 totals 13 residues. Germline-derived CDR1 and CDR2 are MNHEY and SVGEGT. CDR3 nucleotide sequence: TGTGCCAGCAGTGACAGGGCGCCCTACGAGCAGTACTCC. As protein: CASSDRAPYEQYS.

The sample holds one count of this clonotype. Just one base apart from a much larger clone, this may be a read error. This chain connects TRBV14 to TRBJ2-1; TRBD1 might be the D (6 bases). The CDR3 totals 15 residues. Germline V lookup: CDR1 SGHDN, CDR2 FVKESK. The CDR3 protein is CASSQDSGRQDEQCF. Here the CDR3 DNA reads TGTGCCAGCAGCCAAGATAGTGGGCGACAGGATGAGCAGTGCTTC.

This clonotype was seen at least ten times. V is TRBV4-3 and J is TRBJ2-7, with 10 positions matching TRBD2. After removal of 1 base from V and 4 bases from J, the junction contained 7 bases not matched to a gene. Germline V gene data show CDR1 as LGHNA and CDR2 as YSLEER. The CDR3 runs 16 residues. The CDR3 DNA sequence: TGCGCCAGCAGCCAAGCCGAGCGGGAGGGCCGGTACGAGCAGTACTTC. Amino acids: CASSQAEREGRYEQYF.

About this clonotype: Given a much more abundant clone one base away, this may be a read error. The chain recombines TRBV11-2 with TRBJ2-3; possibly TRBD2 for D (5 bases). Germline CDR1 reads SGHAT; CDR2 reads FQNNGV. The CDR3 extends over 12 amino acids. This CDR3 is CACSSSGDTQYF. The CDR3 DNA follows: TGTGCCTGCAGCTCGTCGGGGGATACGCAGTATTTT.

This chain links TRBV4-1 with TRBJ2-7, with 7 bases identical to TRBD1. The germline V gene has CDR1 MGHRA and CDR2 YSYEKL. The V segment lost 3 bases and the J segment 1 base; nucleotides outside the gene matches: 6. This CDR3 comprises 15 residues. In DNA form, the CDR3 reads TGCGCCAGCAGCCAGGCGCAGGGGGAGTCCTACGAGCAGTACTTC. Translation gives CASSQAQGESYEQYF.

This clonotype was seen more than once but under ten times. The rearrangement links TRBV18 to TRBJ1-4; TRBD1 is a possible D gene (5 bases). Germline assignment: CDR1 KGHSH and CDR2 LQKENI. The ends were cut back, 1 base at V and 7 bases at J, with 13 bases in the middle. This CDR3 spans 15 amino acids. The CDR3 loop reads CASSPLSRGVEKLFF. The DNA of the CDR3 is TGTGCCAGCTCACCACTCAGTCGAGGGGTTGAAAAACTGTTTTTT.

As to this clonotype: A much larger clone differs by one base, so this may be a read error. The CDR3 DNA follows: TGTGCCAGCAGCTTAAACCCAACGGACACAGATACGCAGTTTTTT. Protein product: CASSLNPTDTDTQFF. The V call is TRBV7-2, the J call TRBJ2-3, with a tentative D call TRBD1 (5 bases). The germline CDR1 and CDR2 sequences are SGHTA and FQGNSA. The CDR3 covers 15 residues.